This T cell receptor (beta chain) originates from a study of shared clonotypes between healthy human individuals. Study background: Researchers drew samples from a couple of women and three men aged 18 to 49.

The assay was carried out at the deep level. Data came from immunoSEQ multiplex PCR; TCRdb stores just in-frame clones and leaves some out. Of about 1.4 million clones listed, roughly 95% were seen once; the top ten hold approximately 1.2%. Each sample came from a Caucasian adult donor living in Nashville, Tennessee. This CDR3 has 13 residues. The V gene lost 3 bases and the J gene lost 6 bases, with 8 bases spanning the gap. The germline gives CDR1 MDHEN, CDR2 SYDVKM. Study results and caveats: Memory subsets had estimated richness that was generally smaller than that of naive subsets.

A remark on this clone: The antigen remains undetermined.

This sequence joins TRBV28 and TRBJ2-2; D is unresolved. What was sequenced was naive CD4+ T cells sorted from blood. Subset specified: CD45RA+ positively selected. The sequence was obtained from a man aged 25-40 years in good health. In DNA form, the CDR3 reads TGTGCCAGCAGTTTGGTCCAGTCCGGGGAGCTGTTTTTT. Protein product: CASSLVQSGELFF.